The sequence of this T cell receptor beta chain was determined in a study of T cells in tuberculosis. Overall study: The T cells targeted glucose monomycolate, a mycobacterial lipid, via CD1B.

Sorting used thawed, overnight-rested PBMC stained with anti-CD3, a viability dye and GMM-loaded CD1B tetramer. CD1B tetramers were loaded with Rhodococcus equi-derived C32 glucose monomycolate. The CDR3 is 14 amino acids. Germline values: CDR1 SQVTM, CDR2 ANQGSEA. Profiling relied on immunoSEQ multiplex PCR, and the TCRdb table lists in-frame clones only, not all of them. Of about 59,000 clones listed, 81% are singletons. The chain has TRBV29-1 and TRBJ2-2; TRBD2 might be the D (6 bases). The clonotype originates from an adult woman with latent tuberculosis. The sample taken for sequencing was CD1b-GMM tetramer-negative cells sorted from PBMCs. CDR3 sequence (DNA): TGCGGGGGATTTTGGTCGGGAGTCAGCGGGGAGCTGTTTTTT. It codes for CGGFWSGVSGELFF.